These 10 T cell receptor beta chains were sequenced from one sample in a study of response to subunit inactivated influenza vaccine. TCRdb processed the RT-PCR reads anew with MiXCR; each CDR3 protein has one entry. The sample consists of under 550,000 distinct CDR3 sequences, 6.5% to 8% of them appearing once. Source: PBMCs from blood, taken roughly 24 months after vaccination. These receptors all stem from a man between 50 and 75 years old who received an inactivated influenza vaccine.

This clonotype was seen only a few times. The CDR3 region is CASSPLGGATGELFF. The CDR3 bases are TGTGCCAGCAGCCCCCTAGGGGGGGCCACCGGGGAGCTGTTTTTT. The genes are TRBV7-9 and TRBJ2-2; TRBD2 is a possible D gene (7 bases). Germline CDR1 SEHNR, CDR2 FQNEAQ (reference sequence). The CDR3 length is 15 residues. Trimming removed 5 bases from V and 4 bases from J, with 14 bases in between.

Only a few counts were recorded for this clonotype. The J gene is TRBJ2-7, the V gene TRBV29-1, with TRBD2 as a possible D gene (6 bases). CDR1 SQVTM and CDR2 ANQGSEA come from the germline V gene. There are 13 residues in the CDR3. V gave up 4 bases and J gave up 1 base, with 11 bases separating them. This chain's CDR3 is CSVVGSGSYEQYF. CDR3 sequence (DNA): TGCAGCGTTGTCGGGAGCGGGTCCTACGAGCAGTACTTC.

The V gene is TRBV20-1, the J gene TRBJ2-7; 11 nucleotides line up with TRBD2. J was trimmed by 2 bases and V by 0 bases; bases with no gene match: 6. Germline V gives CDR1 DFQATT, CDR2 SNEGSKA (reference sequence). The CDR3 has 16 residues. The CDR3 nucleotides read TGCAGTGCTAGAGACCCTTTAGCGGGAGGGCCCTACGAGCAGTACTTC. Translating gives CSARDPLAGGPYEQYF.

This clonotype has a handful of counts. The genes are TRBV14 and TRBJ2-3; D may be TRBD1 (5 bases). With 6 bases removed from V and 4 bases from J, the gap between germline ends came to 11 bases. The CDR3 is made up of 13 amino acids. From germline, CDR1 is SGHDN and CDR2 FVKESK. The CDR3: CASRPSGSDTQYF. The CDR3 DNA is TGTGCCAGCAGACCGTCAGGGTCAGATACGCAGTATTTT.

This clonotype was observed a handful of times. The V call is TRBV12-3 or TRBV12-4, the J call TRBJ2-1, with 14 bases fitting TRBD2. After removal of 4 bases from V and 1 base from J, the junction contained 15 bases not matched to a gene. This CDR3 region has 21 residues. CDR3 residues: CASSSFGDGLAGGYSYNEQFF. CDR3 DNA: TGTGCCAGCAGTTCATTCGGGGACGGACTAGCGGGAGGCTATTCCTACAATGAGCAGTTCTTC.

This clonotype was counted a few times. This rearrangement joins TRBV12-3 or TRBV12-4 to TRBJ2-2; D not resolved. V lost 5 bases to trimming and J lost 4 bases, with 8 bases between them. This CDR3 spans 13 amino acids. CDR3 sequence reads: CASSRGLTGELFF. The CDR3 bases are TGTGCCAGCAGTCGTGGTCTCACCGGGGAGCTGTTTTTT.

This clonotype appeared many times. The chain uses TRBV15 and TRBJ2-4; possible D gene TRBD2, 5 bases. Trimming took off 6 bases at V and 5 bases at J, with 11 bases between the two ends. This CDR3 spans 13 amino acids. In germline, CDR1 is LNHNV, CDR2 YYDKDF (reference sequence). The CDR3 DNA sequence: TGTGCCACCAGTGCCGGGAATCAAAACATTCAGTACTTC. Its translation is CATSAGNQNIQYF.

J is TRBJ2-1 and V is TRBV2; tentative D call: TRBD1 (5 bases). V was trimmed by 1 base and J by 6 bases, leaving 16 bases between them. This CDR3 has 16 residues. Germline CDR1 and CDR2: SNHLY and FYNNEI. CDR3 sequence (DNA): TGTGCCAGCAGTGAAGGGCCTGGGGCTAGGGTCAATGAGCAGTTCTTC. Its translation is CASSEGPGARVNEQFF.

To note about this clonotype: A much larger clone is a single base away; this may be a read error. This chain uses TRBV20-1 with TRBJ2-2; TRBD2 matches 10 bases. Germline loops: CDR1 DFQATT, CDR2 SNEGSKA (reference sequence). The V segment lost 6 bases and the J segment 4 bases; nucleotides outside the gene matches: 5. The CDR3 is made up of 14 amino acids. CDR3 bases: TGCAGTGCCCCCGGGACTAGCGCCACCGGGGAGCTGTTTTTT. The encoded protein is CSAPGTSATGELFF.

This clonotype was seen only a few times. V gene TRBV6-1 combines with J gene TRBJ2-1; 12 bases are shared with TRBD2. V was clipped by 6 bases and J by 7 bases; unmatched bases: 7. This CDR3 is built from 15 residues. Germline loops: CDR1 MNHNS, CDR2 SASEGT. CDR3 sequence: CASRRGLAGINEQFF. The CDR3 DNA follows: TGTGCCAGCAGGAGAGGACTAGCGGGGATTAATGAGCAGTTCTTC.